These 18 T cell receptor beta chains originate from one sample sequenced in a study of identical twins. TCRdb reprocessed the 5' RACE reads via MiXCR and lists one record per CDR3 protein. The data show nearly 900,000 distinct CDR3 sequences, with over 9% seen just once and 1.5% to 2% held by the top ten. These data were likewise used in another study, on yellow fever vaccine responses in identical twins.

Sequenced sample: PBMCs. All receptors derive from a woman aged 18-29 years in good health.

This clonotype has only a few counts. The rearrangement links TRBV20-1 to TRBJ2-5, with D perhaps matching TRBD2 (6 bases). The CDR3 loop spans 16 amino acids. Between the trimmed V and J ends, which lost 5 bases and 5 bases, there was a span of 24 bases. Germline loops: CDR1 DFQATT, CDR2 SNEGSKA (reference sequence). The DNA for the CDR3 is TGCAGTGCTTACTTCCTTGGACTGGGGCTAGCGGAGACCCAGTACTTC. Translated, it gives CSAYFLGLGLAETQYF.

This clonotype was counted only a few times. This chain uses TRBV9 with TRBJ2-3; tentatively, D is TRBD1 or TRBD2 (5 bases each). In germline, CDR1 is SGDLS, CDR2 YYNGEE. The length of the CDR3 is 14 residues. Trimming removed 3 bases from V and 5 bases from J, with 13 bases in between. CDR3: CASSAGLRGDTQYF. The CDR3 bases are TGTGCCAGCAGCGCGGGGCTCCGAGGAGATACGCAGTATTTT.

This clonotype came up many times. This chain joins TRBV29-1 and TRBJ2-1, with 8 bases that match TRBD1. Germline trimming cut 7 bases from V and 4 bases from J; bases unmatched to any gene: 9. From germline, CDR1 is SQVTM and CDR2 ANQGSEA. This CDR3 is 14 amino acids long. The CDR3 nucleotides are TGCAGCGCTGTGGACAGGGAGAGGTACAATGAGCAGTTCTTC. This codes for CSAVDRERYNEQFF.

This clonotype came up a few times. The rearrangement joins TRBV12-3 or TRBV12-4 to TRBJ1-5; unclear D gene. CDR3 size: 14 residues. The ends were cut back, 2 bases at V and 5 bases at J, with 10 bases in the middle. In DNA, the CDR3 is TGTGCCAGCAGTTTAAGTGACACCTATCAGCCCCAGCATTTT. Protein product: CASSLSDTYQPQHF.

The chain employs TRBV5-4 and TRBJ1-1, with D perhaps matching TRBD1 (6 bases). Germline CDR1 and CDR2: SGHNT and YYREEE (reference sequence). The CDR3 length is 16 residues. With 0 bases removed from V and 1 base from J, the gap between germline ends came to 13 bases. The CDR3 loop is CASSLDAGGRNTEAFF. The CDR3, as DNA: TGTGCCAGCAGCTTGGACGCTGGGGGCAGGAACACTGAAGCTTTCTTT.

This clonotype was counted a few times. V gene TRBV10-3 combines with J gene TRBJ2-6; the D is unclear. Germline lookup yields CDR1 ENHRY and CDR2 SYGVKD. This CDR3 has 15 amino acids. Deletions cut 2 bases from V and 0 bases from J, with 5 bases between. The CDR3 spells CAISEVTSGANVLTF. The DNA for the CDR3 is TGTGCCATCAGTGAGGTCACCTCTGGGGCCAACGTCCTGACTTTC.

Only a few counts were recorded for this clonotype. The chain carries TRBV11-2 and TRBJ1-1; D gene unclear. Germline loops: CDR1 SGHAT, CDR2 FQNNGV. V was trimmed by 5 bases and J by 8 bases, leaving 18 bases between them. This CDR3 is built from 14 residues. CDR3: CASSPLWSPGEAFF. The CDR3 nucleotides read TGTGCCAGCAGCCCCCTCTGGTCTCCCGGAGAAGCTTTCTTT.

This chain links TRBV2 with TRBJ2-1; 9 bases line up with TRBD1. This CDR3 is 15 amino acids long. V was clipped by 6 bases and J by 6 bases; unmatched bases: 9. Germline CDR1 and CDR2: SNHLY and FYNNEI. CDR3 region: CASSGWTGAPNEQFF. In nucleotides, the CDR3 is TGTGCCAGCAGCGGGTGGACAGGGGCCCCCAATGAGCAGTTCTTC.

V is TRBV4-1 and J is TRBJ2-1, with 10 bases fitting TRBD2. Trimming at V came to 4 bases and at J to 1 base, leaving 7 bases not matched to a gene. Germline-derived CDR1 and CDR2 are MGHRA and YSYEKL. CDR3 size: 17 residues. CDR3: CASSRPSGGASYNEQFF. The CDR3 DNA reads as TGCGCCAGCAGCCGACCGAGCGGGGGGGCGTCCTACAATGAGCAGTTCTTC.

At least ten counts were recorded for this clonotype. The chain is built from TRBV16 and TRBJ1-5; TRBD1 aligns across 7 bases. Germline-derived CDR1 and CDR2 are KGHSY and FQNENV. This CDR3 contains 13 residues. The V and J ends lost 3 bases and 8 bases, in that order; junction bases with no gene match: 4. The DNA of the CDR3 is TGTGCCAGCAGCCAGTCAGGGGGAGAGCCCCAGCATTTT. Translating gives CASSQSGGEPQHF.

This clonotype was counted at least ten times. CDR3 protein: CASSQESGHLAKNIQYF. The CDR3 DNA follows: TGTGCCAGCAGCCAAGAGAGTGGGCACTTAGCCAAAAACATTCAGTACTTC. J is TRBJ2-4 and V is TRBV3-1, with D unresolved. V shed 0 bases and J shed 0 bases, with 12 bases lying between them. The CDR3 extends over 17 amino acids. The V gene's germline CDR1 is LGHDT and CDR2 YNNKEL (reference sequence).

This clonotype was recorded at least ten times. The chain recombines TRBV12-3 or TRBV12-4 with TRBJ1-4; 8 bases align to TRBD1. The CDR3 extends over 15 amino acids. Trimming removed 4 bases from V and 5 bases from J; junction bases left unmatched: 6. The CDR3 region has the DNA TGTGCCAGCAGTTCCGGGACAGGCAAAAATGAAAAACTGTTTTTT. Its translation is CASSSGTGKNEKLFF.

This clonotype showed up just a few times. The V and J genes are TRBV28 and TRBJ2-7; possibly TRBD1 or TRBD2 for D (7 bases each). The CDR3 contains 15 residues. V was clipped by 3 bases and J by 0 bases, with 12 bases between them. In germline, CDR1 is MDHEN, CDR2 SYDVKM. The CDR3 spells CASSFRGGGSYEQYV. As DNA, the CDR3 is TGTGCCAGCAGTTTCAGGGGGGGGGGCTCCTACGAGCAGTACGTC.

This clonotype was seen at least ten times. The chain couples TRBV5-1 to TRBJ2-7; unclear D gene. This CDR3 has 15 residues. CDR1 is SGHRS, CDR2 YFSETQ, per germline. Trimming stripped 0 bases from V and 2 bases from J, with 12 bases between. In DNA, the CDR3 is TGCGCCAGCAGCTTGGCCGCCGGAACAGCCTACGAGCAGTACTTC. This codes for CASSLAAGTAYEQYF.

The chain uses TRBV3-1 and TRBJ2-5; D gene ambiguous. The CDR3 sequence is 18 residues long. Between the trimmed V and J ends, which lost 0 bases and 5 bases, there was a span of 22 bases. The germline V gene encodes CDR1 LGHDT and CDR2 YNNKEL (reference sequence). This CDR3 reads CASSQDRMAQIGLETQYF. The CDR3 DNA sequence: TGTGCCAGCAGCCAAGATAGGATGGCCCAAATCGGGCTGGAGACCCAGTACTTC.

This clonotype was detected only a few times. The V call is TRBV28, the J call TRBJ2-7, with 16 positions matching TRBD2. The CDR3 loop spans 15 amino acids. Per germline, CDR1 MDHEN and CDR2 SYDVKM. Losses at the gene ends were 4 bases for V and 13 bases for J; bases not matched to a gene: 10. CDR3 sequence (DNA): TGTGCCAGCAGTTCTAGGGGGGGACTAGCGGGAGGGCCTTACTTC. Translated, it gives CASSSRGGLAGGPYF.

The gene calls are TRBV9 and TRBJ2-3; D not resolved. This CDR3 is built from 15 residues. Germline CDR1 is SGDLS and CDR2 is YYNGEE. V gave up 4 bases and J gave up 2 bases, with 14 bases separating them. The CDR3 region has the DNA TGTGCCAGCAGCCCCCGGAGAACTAACACAGATACGCAGTATTTT. Translation gives CASSPRRTNTDTQYF.

The genes are TRBV6-2 or TRBV6-3 and TRBJ1-1; the D gene is possibly TRBD1 (5 bases). CDR1 MNHEY and CDR2 SVGEGT come from the germline V gene. The CDR3 extends over 16 amino acids. Deletions cut 0 bases from V and 4 bases from J, with 15 bases between. CDR3 coding DNA: TGTGCCAGCAGTTACTCCGGGGGGATACCCCGCACTGAAGCTTTCTTT. The encoded protein is CASSYSGGIPRTEAFF.